Presented here are 5 T cell receptor beta chains from one specimen sequenced in a study of T cell changes during pregnancy in multiple sclerosis. The method was immunoSEQ multiplex PCR; TCRdb's version includes in-frame clones alone and lacks a portion of them. There are roughly 23,000 clones in the sample; more than 75% occur only once, and around 0.98% lies in the top ten. The material was CD4+ T cells from peripheral blood mononuclear cells, obtained in the second trimester of pregnancy. The receptors were sampled from a female donor in good health, enrolled as a control in a pregnancy study.

The chain is built from TRBV5-1 and TRBJ2-6, with 7 bases identical to TRBD2. The CDR3 extends over 19 amino acids. The V and J ends lost 3 bases and 0 bases, in that order; junction bases with no gene match: 12. Germline CDR1 is SGHRS and CDR2 is YFSETQ. This CDR3 reads CASSSPAWEGNSGANVLTF. CDR3 DNA: TGCGCCAGCAGCTCCCCCGCGTGGGAGGGGAACTCTGGGGCCAACGTCCTGACTTTC.

The chain uses TRBV27 and TRBJ1-5; 12 positions match TRBD1. The CDR3 totals 15 residues. With 6 bases clipped from V and 3 bases from J, the junction kept 3 bases outside the gene matches. The V gene's germline CDR1 is MNHEY and CDR2 SMNVEV (reference sequence). DNA for the CDR3: TGTGCCAGCAGGGGGACAGGGGGCTTCAATCAGCCCCAGCATTTT. Protein: CASRGTGGFNQPQHF.

The chain joins TRBV20-1 to TRBJ2-5, with D maybe TRBD1 (6 bases). The DNA end is a closer match to TRBJ2-7, so the J assignment may be wrong. The CDR3 spans 11 residues. CDR1 is DFQATT, CDR2 SNEGSKA, per germline (reference sequence). The CDR3 is CSAVQGYEQYF. The CDR3 region has the DNA TGCAGTGCTGTACAGGGTTACGAGCAGTACTTC.

This chain joins TRBV5-1 and TRBJ1-4; D unclear. V lost 7 bases and J lost 1, with 14 bases in between. CDR3 length: 15 amino acids. Germline values: CDR1 SGHRS, CDR2 YFSETQ. Here the CDR3 DNA reads TGCGCCAGCCAAATAACCGGGATAACTAATGAAAAACTGTTTTTT. Amino acids: CASQITGITNEKLFF.

The genes are TRBV5-1 and TRBJ1-2; D is possibly TRBD1 (6 bases). There are 13 residues in the CDR3. Trimming left V 0 bases short and J 6 bases short, with 9 bases between. Per germline, CDR1 SGHRS and CDR2 YFSETQ. CDR3 nucleotide sequence: TGCGCCAGCAGCTTGGAAAGGGGGAATGGCTACACCTTC. Residues: CASSLERGNGYTF.